What follows are 27 T cell receptor beta chains derived from one specimen sequenced in a study of identical twins. TCRdb processed the 5' RACE reads anew with MiXCR; each CDR3 protein has one entry. The sample yields approximately 590,000 distinct CDR3 sequences, more than 9% seen once. These same records also appear under a second study, on yellow fever vaccine responses in identical twins.

Sequencing was done on a sample of PBMCs. The source of these receptors is a young woman in good health.

With respect to this clonotype: At one of its ends the junction is not consistent with the germline gene, which may arise from a read error. This chain links TRBV7-7 with TRBJ2-5; either TRBD1 or TRBD2 may supply D (5 bases each). This CDR3 spans 15 amino acids. CDR1 and CDR2 from the germline V gene are SSHAT and FNYEAQ (reference sequence). The CDR3 DNA sequence: TGTGCTAGCAGCCCCAACTGGGGGACCCAAGAGACCCAGTACTTC. Residues: CASSPNWGTQETQYF. The full variable domain, its missing parts supplied by reference TRBV7-7 and TRBJ2-5, is GAGVSQSPRYKVTKRGQDVTLRCDPISSHATLYWYQQALGQGPEFLTYFNYEAQPDKSGLPSDRFSAERPEGSISTLTIQRTEQRDSAMYRCASSPNWGTQETQYFGPGTRLLVL.

In its sample, this clonotype was seen many times. V usage is TRBV7-3 and J usage is TRBJ2-7; no clear D. The V and J ends lost 4 bases and 3 bases respectively, with 4 bases between them. This CDR3 contains 11 residues. Germline lookup yields CDR1 SGHTA and CDR2 FQGTGA. The CDR3 bases are TGTGCCAGCAGCTGGGACTACGAGCAGTACTTC. Residues: CASSWDYEQYF.

This clonotype appeared many times. J is TRBJ2-1 and V is TRBV12-3 or TRBV12-4, with 7 bases aligning to TRBD2. The V gene end was trimmed by 7 bases and the J gene end by 4 bases; junction bases not matched to a gene: 10. The CDR3 is 15 amino acids. The CDR3 region is CASIGGVLVYNEQFF. The CDR3 DNA follows: TGTGCCAGCATTGGGGGGGTTCTAGTTTACAATGAGCAGTTCTTC.

This clonotype was seen a handful of times. The chain is built from TRBV20-1 and TRBJ2-7; 7 positions match TRBD2. Germline values: CDR1 DFQATT, CDR2 SNEGSKA (reference sequence). The CDR3 is 14 amino acids. Losses at the gene ends were 3 bases for V and 2 bases for J; bases not matched to a gene: 7. CDR3 bases: TGCAGTGCTAGGGGGGAGGGCAGCCCCTACGAGCAGTACTTC. Protein sequence: CSARGEGSPYEQYF.

This clonotype has just a few counts. V gene TRBV20-1 combines with J gene TRBJ2-1, with TRBD2 matching 7 bases. J lost 2 bases, V lost 5 bases, and 6 bases had no gene match. CDR1 is DFQATT and CDR2 is SNEGSKA in the germline V gene (reference sequence). The CDR3 is 14 amino acids. CDR3 amino acids: CSASREAAYNEQFF. The CDR3, as DNA: TGCAGTGCTTCCCGGGAGGCCGCCTACAATGAGCAGTTCTTC.

This CDR3 is CASSSTWGGLSYEQYF. The CDR3 coding sequence is TGTGCCAGCAGCTCGACCTGGGGGGGCCTCTCCTACGAGCAGTACTTC. The chain is built from TRBV7-8 and TRBJ2-7; TRBD2 is a possible D gene (7 bases). CDR1 is SGHVS, CDR2 FQNEAQ, per germline. The CDR3 loop spans 16 amino acids. V lost 4 bases, J lost 0 bases, and 16 bases lay in between.

At least ten counts were recorded for this clonotype. This chain uses TRBV7-2 with TRBJ2-7; TRBD1 agrees at 7 bases. V lost 5 bases and J lost 4; bases outside the gene matches: 8. CDR1 and CDR2 (germline): SGHTA, FQGNSA. The CDR3 is made up of 14 amino acids. This CDR3 is CASSPRQGVYEQYF. CDR3 nucleotides: TGTGCCAGCAGCCCGAGACAGGGAGTTTACGAGCAGTACTTC.

This clonotype was found many times. The rearrangement uses TRBV20-1 and TRBJ2-7; D possibly corresponds to TRBD2 (7 bases). The germline CDR1 and CDR2 sequences are DFQATT and SNEGSKA (reference sequence). This CDR3 has 14 residues. The V and J ends lost 5 bases and 3 bases respectively, with 17 bases between them. The CDR3 DNA reads as TGCAGTGCTGGGGGGGGCGCAGGGAACTACGAGCAGTACTTC. Encoded protein: CSAGGGAGNYEQYF.

In its sample, this clonotype was seen a few times. This chain links TRBV20-1 with TRBJ1-1; possible D gene TRBD1, 5 bases. V dropped 0 bases and J dropped 3 bases, with 8 bases sitting between them. CDR1 DFQATT and CDR2 SNEGSKA come from the germline V gene (reference sequence). CDR3 size: 13 residues. The CDR3 nucleotides read TGCAGTGCTAGAGAAGGAGGGGACACTGAAGCTTTCTTT. Translation: CSAREGGDTEAFF.

This clonotype has at least ten counts. V and J are TRBV2 and TRBJ2-5, with TRBD2 matching over 8 bases. Germline CDR1 reads SNHLY; CDR2 reads FYNNEI. The V gene end was trimmed by 4 bases and the J gene end by 2 bases; junction bases not matched to a gene: 3. This CDR3 is 14 amino acids long. DNA of the CDR3: TGTGCCAGCAGTGCGGTAGCGGGGCAAGAGACCCAGTACTTC. This translates into CASSAVAGQETQYF. The variable domain in full, completed from reference TRBV2 and TRBJ2-5, reads EPEVTQTPSHQVTQMGQEVILRCVPISNHLYFYWYRQILGQKVEFLVSFYNNEISEKSEIFDDQFSVERPDGSNFTLKIRSTKLEDSAMYFCASSAVAGQETQYFGPGTRLLVL.

This clonotype was found many times. The chain couples TRBV15 to TRBJ2-6, with D perhaps matching TRBD1 or TRBD2 (6 bases each). The V end was cut by 0 bases, the J end by 3 bases, with 12 bases between. The germline CDR1 and CDR2 sequences are LNHNV and YYDKDF (reference sequence). The CDR3 totals 17 residues. The CDR3 region is CATSRDGGGYGANVLTF. CDR3 in DNA: TGTGCCACCAGCAGAGATGGAGGGGGGTATGGGGCCAACGTCCTGACTTTC.

The V gene is TRBV6-4, the J gene TRBJ2-3; D unclear. The CDR3 length is 14 residues. V was clipped by 4 bases and J by 3 bases, with 11 bases between them. Germline CDR1 and CDR2: MRHNA and SNTAGT. Here the CDR3 reads CASSVGLRTDTQYF. The CDR3 DNA follows: TGTGCCAGCAGTGTAGGTCTTCGTACAGATACGCAGTATTTT.

In its sample, this clonotype was seen many times. The chain uses TRBV27 and TRBJ2-3, with TRBD1 matching 8 bases. The CDR3 is made up of 13 amino acids. Trimming cost V 5 bases and J 5 bases; bases outside gene matches: 3. Germline lookup yields CDR1 MNHEY and CDR2 SMNVEV (reference sequence). CDR3 nucleotide sequence: TGTGCCAGCAGTCGGACAGGGTTAGATACGCAGTATTTT. This sequence encodes CASSRTGLDTQYF.

This clonotype was seen ten or more times. V and J are TRBV29-1 and TRBJ2-1, with 8 bases fitting TRBD2. Germline values: CDR1 SQVTM, CDR2 ANQGSEA. The CDR3 covers 13 residues. Trimming cost V 7 bases and J 0 bases; bases outside gene matches: 2. The chain's CDR3 is CSGSGVSYNEQFF. In nucleotides, the CDR3 is TGCAGCGGTAGCGGGGTCTCCTACAATGAGCAGTTCTTC.

This clonotype was counted many times. The chain recombines TRBV28 with TRBJ2-7, with a weak D call TRBD2 (5 bases). This CDR3 has 12 amino acids. From germline, CDR1 is MDHEN and CDR2 SYDVKM. Trimming removed 6 bases at V and 3 bases at J, with 9 bases between. The CDR3: CASSLAFYEQYF. CDR3 DNA sequence: TGTGCCAGCAGCCTAGCCTTCTACGAGCAGTACTTC. The variable domain in full, completed from reference TRBV28 and TRBJ2-7, reads DVKVTQSSRYLVKRTGEKVFLECVQDMDHENMFWYRQDPGLGLRLIYFSYDVKMKEKGDIPEGYSVSREKKERFSLILESASTNQTSMYLCASSLAFYEQYFGPGTRLTVT.

The chain has TRBV2 and TRBJ1-1, with D possibly being TRBD1 (5 bases). V lost 7 bases, J lost 0 bases, and 12 bases lay in between. Looked up from germline, CDR1 is SNHLY and CDR2 is FYNNEI. This CDR3 has 14 amino acids. Written as DNA, the CDR3 is TGTGCCAGCACTCTCAGGGCTTTGAACACTGAAGCTTTCTTT. This translates into CASTLRALNTEAFF.

Notes on this clonotype: The junction does not match germline at one end; this may be a read error. The J gene is TRBJ2-7, the V gene TRBV10-3; 14 bases agree with TRBD2. Per germline, CDR1 ENHRY and CDR2 SYGVKD. The CDR3 contains 18 residues. For the CDR3, the DNA is TGTACCATCAGCCAACCCTCGGGACTAGCGGGAGACGACTACGAGCAGTACTTC. Residues: CTISQPSGLAGDDYEQYF.

This clonotype was observed at least ten times. CDR3 coding DNA: TGTGCCAGCAGCCGAGGGCCTAGCGGGAGCTCCTACAATGAGCAGTTCTTC. This encodes CASSRGPSGSSYNEQFF. The chain is built from TRBV5-6 and TRBJ2-1, with TRBD2 matching 10 bases. Germline V gene lookup returns CDR1 SGHDT and CDR2 YYEEEE. CDR3 length: 17 amino acids. J gave up 0 bases and V 4 bases, and 7 bases lay outside the gene matches.

This chain links TRBV7-2 with TRBJ2-2; D is uncertain. The CDR3 extends over 15 amino acids. In germline, CDR1 is SGHTA, CDR2 FQGNSA. Trimming removed 7 bases from V and 4 bases from J, with 16 bases in between. The CDR3 is CASTSFGSGTGELFF. CDR3 bases: TGTGCCAGCACCAGCTTTGGATCGGGCACCGGGGAGCTGTTTTTT.

This clonotype was seen at least ten times. The chain is built from TRBV6-4 and TRBJ2-5, with D perhaps given as TRBD1 or TRBD2 (6 bases each). CDR3 length equals 19 residues. V lost 0 bases and J lost 3, with 23 bases in between. CDR1 and CDR2 (germline): MRHNA, SNTAGT. CDR3 region: CASSDSTTGGGTREETQYF. The CDR3 DNA is TGTGCCAGCAGTGACTCGACGACAGGTGGGGGGACCAGGGAAGAGACCCAGTACTTC.

V is TRBV18 and J is TRBJ1-1; D is possibly TRBD1 (5 bases). From germline, CDR1 is KGHSH and CDR2 LQKENI. This CDR3 is 17 amino acids long. With 2 bases removed from V and 4 bases from J, the gap between germline ends came to 20 bases. As DNA, the CDR3 is TGTGCCAGCTCACCATCTTCTATGATCCAGGGCCCCACTGAAGCTTTCTTT. Its protein is CASSPSSMIQGPTEAFF. Using reference TRBV18 and TRBJ1-1 for the parts outside the CDR3, the full variable domain is NAGVMQNPRHLVRRRGQEARLRCSPMKGHSHVYWYRQLPEEGLKFMVYLQKENIIDESGMPKERFSAEFPKEGPSILRIQQVVRGDSAAYFCASSPSSMIQGPTEAFFGQGTRLTVV.

This clonotype has a count of ten or more. The chain is built from TRBV7-2 and TRBJ2-3, with 7 positions matching TRBD2. The germline CDR1 and CDR2 sequences are SGHTA and FQGNSA. The trim removed 8 bases at V and 7 bases at J, leaving 15 bases unmatched. This CDR3 is built from 15 residues. The CDR3 DNA follows: TGTGCCAGCGGGAGCGGGATAATCCTAGGACATACGCAGTATTTT. Translating gives CASGSGIILGHTQYF.

On this clonotype: Since a much larger clone is just one base distant, this may be a read error. The chain recombines TRBV25-1 with TRBJ1-4; a possible D gene is TRBD1 (6 bases). The CDR3 runs to 15 residues. Trimming took off 4 bases at V and 0 bases at J, with 9 bases between the two ends. Germline V gene sequence: CDR1 MGHDK, CDR2 SYGVNS. The CDR3, as DNA: TGTGCCAGCAGTGTACAGGGAACAACTAATGAAAAACTGTTTTTT. This translates into CASSVQGTTNEKLFF.

The CDR3 DNA follows: TGTGCCAGCAGCCGAGGAGGGGGGCCAAACACTGAAGCTTTCTTT. This sequence encodes CASSRGGGPNTEAFF. The chain combines TRBV3-1 with TRBJ1-1, with a weak D call TRBD1 (6 bases). Trimming stripped 4 bases from V and 2 bases from J, with 14 bases between. CDR3 size: 15 residues. Germline CDR1 LGHDT, CDR2 YNNKEL (reference sequence).

The table lists this clonotype with many counts. V usage is TRBV4-3 and J usage is TRBJ1-5; D not certain. V was trimmed by 0 bases and J by 4 bases, leaving 4 bases between them. Germline-derived CDR1 and CDR2 are LGHNA and YSLEER. CDR3 length: 13 residues. CDR3 amino acids: CASSQDLNQPQHF. The CDR3 DNA reads TGCGCCAGCAGCCAAGATCTTAATCAGCCCCAGCATTTT.

This sequence joins TRBV25-1 and TRBJ2-5; D is possibly TRBD2 (6 bases). The CDR3 is 15 residues long. Germline V gene lookup returns CDR1 MGHDK and CDR2 SYGVNS. Trimming shortened V by 7 bases and J by 5 bases, and 20 bases separated the two germline ends. The chain's CDR3 is CASTPNGRAMETQYF. DNA for the CDR3: TGTGCCAGCACCCCCAACGGGAGAGCGATGGAGACCCAGTACTTC.

This clonotype was seen more than once but under ten times. The gene calls are TRBV6-5 and TRBJ2-1, with D perhaps matching TRBD2 (6 bases). The CDR3 consists of 17 residues. In germline, CDR1 is MNHEY, CDR2 SVGAGI. The V end lost 4 bases, the J end lost 4 bases, and 20 bases lay between the germline ends. The CDR3 coding sequence is TGTGCCAGCAGTTCCGCCAGGACTAAGTCAGCTTACAATGAGCAGTTCTTC. It codes for CASSSARTKSAYNEQFF.